The clone carrying this TCR beta chain was detected only a few times. Its antigen is not known. This sample was included in a study of T cell repertoires in cytomegalovirus infection. Study summary: It can be stated that public TCR beta signatures indicated CMV infection as well as a matching HLA type. Findings and caveats of the study: Summed frequency of public TCR beta families distinguished CMV carriers with the relevant HLA. Clonotypes of TCR beta that were HLA-C-restricted and CMV-specific dominated the ex vivo response.

This CDR3 is built from 13 residues. The V end was cut by 2 bases, the J end by 5 bases, with 9 bases between. Germline assignment: CDR1 MDHEN and CDR2 SYDVKM. One entry per CDR3 protein results from TCRdb running MiXCR on the reads. Counted here are over 150,000 distinct CDR3 sequences, about 18% occurring once; the ten biggest clones make up under 30%. The rearrangement uses TRBV28 and TRBJ2-5, with a weak D call TRBD1 (6 bases). The sample taken for sequencing was CD8+ T cells from PBMCs. This sequence originates from a human donor in good health (CMV status not recorded). Some clones in this sample may be carry-over from other donors' samples. CDR3 nucleotides: TGTGCCAGCAGTTTAGGACAGTTTGAGACCCAGTACTTC. Amino acids: CASSLGQFETQYF.